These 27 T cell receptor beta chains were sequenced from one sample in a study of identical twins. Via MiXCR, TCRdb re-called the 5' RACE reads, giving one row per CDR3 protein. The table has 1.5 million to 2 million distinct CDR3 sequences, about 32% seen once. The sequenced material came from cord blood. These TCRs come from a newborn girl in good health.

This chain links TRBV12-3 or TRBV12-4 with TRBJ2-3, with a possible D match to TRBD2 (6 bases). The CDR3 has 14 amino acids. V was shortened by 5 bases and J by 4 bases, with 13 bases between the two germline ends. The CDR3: CASSPGVWSDTQYF. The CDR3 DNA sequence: TGTGCCAGCAGTCCGGGAGTATGGTCAGATACGCAGTATTTT.

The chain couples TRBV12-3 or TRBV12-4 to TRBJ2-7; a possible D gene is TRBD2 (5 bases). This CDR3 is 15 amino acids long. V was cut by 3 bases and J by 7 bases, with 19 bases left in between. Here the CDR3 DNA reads TGTGCCAGCAGTTTGTGGACTGCGTCCTACAATGAGCAGTACTTC. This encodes CASSLWTASYNEQYF.

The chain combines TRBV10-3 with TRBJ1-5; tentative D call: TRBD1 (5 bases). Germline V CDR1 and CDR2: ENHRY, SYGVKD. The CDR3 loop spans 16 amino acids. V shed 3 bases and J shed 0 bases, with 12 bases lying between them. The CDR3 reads CAISDLTDISNQPQHF. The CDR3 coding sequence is TGTGCCATCAGTGATTTGACAGACATTAGCAATCAGCCCCAGCATTTT.

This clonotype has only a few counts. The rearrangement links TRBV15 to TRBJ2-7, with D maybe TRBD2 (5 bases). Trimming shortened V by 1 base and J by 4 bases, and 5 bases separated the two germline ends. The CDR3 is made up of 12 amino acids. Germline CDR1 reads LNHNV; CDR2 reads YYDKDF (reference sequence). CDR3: CATSRGLYEQYF. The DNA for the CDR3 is TGTGCCACCAGCAGAGGACTATACGAGCAGTACTTC.

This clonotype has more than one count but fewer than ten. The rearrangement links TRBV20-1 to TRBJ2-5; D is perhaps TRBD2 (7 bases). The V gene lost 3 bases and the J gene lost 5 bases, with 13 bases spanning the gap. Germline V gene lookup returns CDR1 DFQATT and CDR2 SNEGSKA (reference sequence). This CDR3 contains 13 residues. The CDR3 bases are TGCAGTGCTAGGGGCGAGGGGGGGGAGACCCAGTACTTC. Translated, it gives CSARGEGGETQYF.

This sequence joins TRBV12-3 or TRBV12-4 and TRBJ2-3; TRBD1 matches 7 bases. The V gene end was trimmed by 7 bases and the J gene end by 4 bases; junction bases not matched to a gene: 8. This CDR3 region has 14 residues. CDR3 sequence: CASTETGLADTQYF. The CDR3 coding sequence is TGTGCCAGCACCGAGACAGGGCTGGCAGATACGCAGTATTTT.

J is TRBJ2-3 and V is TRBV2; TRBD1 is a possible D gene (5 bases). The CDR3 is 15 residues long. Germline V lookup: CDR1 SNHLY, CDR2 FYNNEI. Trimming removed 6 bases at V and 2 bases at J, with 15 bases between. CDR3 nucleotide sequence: TGTGCCAGCAGGGGGCATACCAGGTACACAGATACGCAGTATTTT. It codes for CASRGHTRYTDTQYF.

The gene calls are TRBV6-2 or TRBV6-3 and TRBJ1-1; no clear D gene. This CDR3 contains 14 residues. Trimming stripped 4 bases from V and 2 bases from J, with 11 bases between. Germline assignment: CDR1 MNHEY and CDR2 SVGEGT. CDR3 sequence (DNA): TGTGCCAGCAGTTTAATTACAGCTAACACTGAAGCTTTCTTT. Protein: CASSLITANTEAFF.

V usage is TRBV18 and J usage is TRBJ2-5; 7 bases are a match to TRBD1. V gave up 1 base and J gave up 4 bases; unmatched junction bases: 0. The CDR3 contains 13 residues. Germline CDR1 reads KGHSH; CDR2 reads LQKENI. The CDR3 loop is CASSPHRGETQYF. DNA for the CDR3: TGTGCCAGCTCACCACACAGGGGAGAGACCCAGTACTTC.

CDR3: CASSFGGGISETQYF. The CDR3 region has the DNA TGTGCCAGCAGCTTTGGAGGGGGAATTTCGGAGACCCAGTACTTC. This sequence joins TRBV7-8 and TRBJ2-5, with D possibly called TRBD1 or TRBD2 (6 bases each). The CDR3 covers 15 residues. Trimming removed 3 bases from V and 5 bases from J, with 16 bases in between. CDR1 and CDR2 from the germline V gene are SGHVS and FQNEAQ.

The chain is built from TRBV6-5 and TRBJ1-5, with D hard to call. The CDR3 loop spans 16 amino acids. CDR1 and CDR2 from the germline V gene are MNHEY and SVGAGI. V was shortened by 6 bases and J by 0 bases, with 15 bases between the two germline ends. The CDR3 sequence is CASRRRWADSNQPQHF. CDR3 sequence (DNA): TGTGCCAGCAGACGACGGTGGGCCGATAGCAATCAGCCCCAGCATTTT.

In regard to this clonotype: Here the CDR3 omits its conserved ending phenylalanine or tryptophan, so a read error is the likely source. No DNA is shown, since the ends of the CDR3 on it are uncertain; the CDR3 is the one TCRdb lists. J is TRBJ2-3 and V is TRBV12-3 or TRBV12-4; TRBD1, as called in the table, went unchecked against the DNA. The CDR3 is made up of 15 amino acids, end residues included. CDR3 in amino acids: CASTWGGISTDTQYS.

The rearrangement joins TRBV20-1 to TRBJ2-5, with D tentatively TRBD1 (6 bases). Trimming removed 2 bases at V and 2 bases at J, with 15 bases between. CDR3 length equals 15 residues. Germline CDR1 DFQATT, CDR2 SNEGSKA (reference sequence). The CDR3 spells CSARRTVRAQETQYF. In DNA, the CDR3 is TGCAGTGCTAGACGGACAGTCCGCGCGCAAGAGACCCAGTACTTC.

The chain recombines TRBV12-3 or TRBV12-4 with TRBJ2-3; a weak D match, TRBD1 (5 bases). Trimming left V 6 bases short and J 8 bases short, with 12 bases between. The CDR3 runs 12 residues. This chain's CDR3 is CASSPDRTTQYF. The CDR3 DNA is TGTGCCAGCAGCCCTGACAGAACTACGCAGTATTTT.

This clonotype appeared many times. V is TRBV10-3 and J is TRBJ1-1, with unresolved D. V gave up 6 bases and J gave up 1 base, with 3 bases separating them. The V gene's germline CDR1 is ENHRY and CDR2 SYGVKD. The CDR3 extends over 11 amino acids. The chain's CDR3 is CAIRGNTEAFF. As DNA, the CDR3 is TGTGCCATCAGGGGGAACACTGAAGCTTTCTTT.

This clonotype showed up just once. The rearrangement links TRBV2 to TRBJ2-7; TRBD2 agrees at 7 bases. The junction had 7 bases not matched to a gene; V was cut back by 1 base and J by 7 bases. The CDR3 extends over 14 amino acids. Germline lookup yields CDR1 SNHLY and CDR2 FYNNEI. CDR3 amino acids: CASSEGSSGWEQYF. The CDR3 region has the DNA TGTGCCAGCAGTGAAGGTTCTAGCGGCTGGGAGCAGTACTTC.

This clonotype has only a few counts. The CDR3 nucleotides are TGTGCCAGCAGCGGGTCCCTGGGGGGGCTCCACAACTATGGCTACACCTTC. It yields the protein CASSGSLGGLHNYGYTF. V and J are TRBV7-9 and TRBJ1-2, with D possibly TRBD1 on 6 matching bases. Per the germline V gene, CDR1 is SEHNR and CDR2 is FQNEAQ (reference sequence). The ends were cut back, 5 bases at V and 2 bases at J, with 21 bases in the middle. The CDR3 loop spans 17 amino acids. Variable domain in full (rest from reference TRBV7-9 and TRBJ1-2): DTGVSQNPRHKITKRGQNVTFRCDPISEHNRLYWYRQTLGQGPEFLTYFQNEAQLEKSRLLSDRFSAERPKGSFSTLEIQRTEQGDSAMYLCASSGSLGGLHNYGYTFGSGTRLTVV.

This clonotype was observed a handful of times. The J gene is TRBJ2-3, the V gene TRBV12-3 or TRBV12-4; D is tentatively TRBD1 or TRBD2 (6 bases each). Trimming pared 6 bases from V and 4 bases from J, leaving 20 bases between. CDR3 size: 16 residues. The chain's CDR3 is CASSRSVGGPADTQYF. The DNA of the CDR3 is TGTGCCAGCAGCCGCTCGGTGGGGGGCCCCGCAGATACGCAGTATTTT.

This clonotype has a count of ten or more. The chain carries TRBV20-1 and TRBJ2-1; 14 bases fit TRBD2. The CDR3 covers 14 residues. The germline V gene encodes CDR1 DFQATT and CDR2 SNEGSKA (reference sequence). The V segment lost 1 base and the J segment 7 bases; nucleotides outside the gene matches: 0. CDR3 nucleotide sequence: TGCAGTGCTAGAGGACTAGCGGGGGGGAATGAGCAGTTCTTC. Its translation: CSARGLAGGNEQFF.

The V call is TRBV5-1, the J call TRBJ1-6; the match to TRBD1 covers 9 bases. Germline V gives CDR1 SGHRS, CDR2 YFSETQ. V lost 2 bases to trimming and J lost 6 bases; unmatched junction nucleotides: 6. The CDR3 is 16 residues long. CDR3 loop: CASSFRTGDRNSPLHF. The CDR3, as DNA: TGCGCCAGCAGCTTTCGGACAGGGGACCGTAATTCACCCCTCCACTTT.

In DNA form, the CDR3 reads TGTGCCAGCAGTGCGGGAGTAGCAGGCGATCAGCCCCAGCATTTT. Amino acid sequence: CASSAGVAGDQPQHF. The chain recombines TRBV6-4 with TRBJ1-5; the D is unclear. Germline V gene lookup returns CDR1 MRHNA and CDR2 SNTAGT. The CDR3 runs to 15 residues. Between the trimmed V and J ends, which lost 4 bases and 5 bases, there was a span of 15 bases.

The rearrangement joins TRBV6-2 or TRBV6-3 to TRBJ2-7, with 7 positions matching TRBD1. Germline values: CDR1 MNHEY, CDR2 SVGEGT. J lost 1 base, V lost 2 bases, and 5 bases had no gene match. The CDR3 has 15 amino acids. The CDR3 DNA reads TGTGCCAGCAGTTACGACAGGGAAGAGTCCTACGAGCAGTACTTC. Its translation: CASSYDREESYEQYF.

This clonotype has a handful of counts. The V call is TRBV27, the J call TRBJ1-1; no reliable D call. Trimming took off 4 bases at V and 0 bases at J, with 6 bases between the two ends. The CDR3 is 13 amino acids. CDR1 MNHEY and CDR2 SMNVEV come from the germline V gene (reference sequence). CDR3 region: CASSWNLNTEAFF. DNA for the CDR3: TGTGCCAGCAGTTGGAACTTGAACACTGAAGCTTTCTTT.

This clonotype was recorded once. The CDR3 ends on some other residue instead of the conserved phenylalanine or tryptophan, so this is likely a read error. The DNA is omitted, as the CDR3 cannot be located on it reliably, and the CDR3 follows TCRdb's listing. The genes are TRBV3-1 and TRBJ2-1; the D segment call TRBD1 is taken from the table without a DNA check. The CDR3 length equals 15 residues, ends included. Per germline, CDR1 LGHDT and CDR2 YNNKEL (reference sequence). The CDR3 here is CASSQVRGYGYTFGS.

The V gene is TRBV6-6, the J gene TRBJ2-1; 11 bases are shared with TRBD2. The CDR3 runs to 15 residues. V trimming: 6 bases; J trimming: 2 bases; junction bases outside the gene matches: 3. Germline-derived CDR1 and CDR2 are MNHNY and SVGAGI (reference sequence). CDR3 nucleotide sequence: TGTGCCAGCAGGCGGACTAGCGGGCCCTACAATGAGCAGTTCTTC. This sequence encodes CASRRTSGPYNEQFF.

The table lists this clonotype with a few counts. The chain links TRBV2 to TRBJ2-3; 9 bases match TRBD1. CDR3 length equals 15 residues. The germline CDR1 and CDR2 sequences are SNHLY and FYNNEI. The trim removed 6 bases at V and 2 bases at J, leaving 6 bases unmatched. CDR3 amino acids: CASSLTGGDTDTQYF. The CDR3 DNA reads TGTGCCAGCAGCCTCACAGGGGGCGACACAGATACGCAGTATTTT.

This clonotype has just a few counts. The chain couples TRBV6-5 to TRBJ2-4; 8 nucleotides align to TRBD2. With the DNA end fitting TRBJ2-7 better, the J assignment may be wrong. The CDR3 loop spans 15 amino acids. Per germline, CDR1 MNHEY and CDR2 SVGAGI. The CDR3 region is CASSRPGTSYLEQYF. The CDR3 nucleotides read TGTGCCAGCAGCCGTCCCGGGACTAGTTACCTCGAGCAGTACTTC.